This T cell receptor beta chain appears in the sequencing data of a study of cytomegalovirus exposure and HLA in healthy donors. Primers for the PCR totalled 60 Vbeta and 13 Jbeta. Libraries were prepared by immunoSEQ multiplex PCR; TCRdb keeps only in-frame clonotypes and omits some of them. The sample records 95,000 to 150,000 clones, roughly 80% being singletons. V dropped 5 bases and J dropped 0 bases, with 14 bases sitting between them. The CDR3 length is 16 residues. CDR1 and CDR2 (germline): SGHTA, FQGNSA. The V call is TRBV7-2, the J call TRBJ2-1; D possibly corresponds to TRBD2 (5 bases). The sample taken for sequencing was PBMCs. The clonotype comes from a woman in her thirties or forties in good health and CMV-seronegative. In DNA, the CDR3 is TGTGCCAGCAGCCCGAGCGGAAGTTACTCCTACAATGAGCAGTTCTTC. Amino acid sequence: CASSPSGSYSYNEQFF.